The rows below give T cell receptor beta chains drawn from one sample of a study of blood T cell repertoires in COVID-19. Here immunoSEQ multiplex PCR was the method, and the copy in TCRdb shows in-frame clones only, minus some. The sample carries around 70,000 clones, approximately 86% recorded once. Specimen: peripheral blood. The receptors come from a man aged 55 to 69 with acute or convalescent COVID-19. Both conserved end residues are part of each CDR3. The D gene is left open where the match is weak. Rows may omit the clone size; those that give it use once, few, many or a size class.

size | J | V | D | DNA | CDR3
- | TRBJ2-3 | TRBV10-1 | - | TGCGCCAGCATACATCCCACAGATACGCAGTATTTT | CASIHPTDTQYF
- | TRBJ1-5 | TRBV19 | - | TGTGCCAGTAGTGTCCGACAGGTGCCGAATAGCAATCAGCCCCAGCATTTT | CASSVRQVPNSNQPQHF
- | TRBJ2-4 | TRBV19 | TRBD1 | TGTGCCAGTAGTTCGAAATCGGACAGGGTAGCCAAAAACATTCAGTACTTC | CASSSKSDRVAKNIQYF
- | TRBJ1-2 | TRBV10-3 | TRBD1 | TGTGCCATCAGTATAGGGACAGGGGGATTAGGCTACACCTTC | CAISIGTGGLGYTF
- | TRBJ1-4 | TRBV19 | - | TGTGCCAGTAGTATAGCTGACAGGAGTAATGAAAAACTGTTTTTT | CASSIADRSNEKLFF
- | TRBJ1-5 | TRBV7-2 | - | TGTGCCAGCAGCCGGGGGACGAATCAGCCCCAGCATTTT | CASSRGTNQPQHF
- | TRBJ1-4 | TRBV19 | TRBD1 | TGTGCCAGTAGTGCGCGCTGGACAGGGGGCGCAGCTAATGAAAAACTGTTTTTT | CASSARWTGGAANEKLFF
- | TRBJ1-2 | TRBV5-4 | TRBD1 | TGTGCCAGCAGCTTGGAGGGACAGGGTCTTAGGGGCTACACCTTC | CASSLEGQGLRGYTF
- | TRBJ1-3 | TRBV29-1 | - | TGCAGCGTTTACCTAAATGGAAACACCATATATTTT | CSVYLNGNTIYF
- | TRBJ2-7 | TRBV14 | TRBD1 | TGTGCCAGCAGCCCGGGCAGGGGGCCCTACGAGCAGTACTTC | CASSPGRGPYEQYF
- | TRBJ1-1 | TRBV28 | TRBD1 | TGTGCCAGCAGTTACCGACAGGGGAGGTACACTGAAGCTTTCTTT | CASSYRQGRYTEAFF
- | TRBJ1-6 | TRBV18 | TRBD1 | TGTGCCAGCTCACCCACAGGGGGGGACTCACCCCTCCACTTT | CASSPTGGDSPLHF
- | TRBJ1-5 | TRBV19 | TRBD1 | TGTGCCAGTAGTACGCGGACAGGGGGCTTCAATCAGCCCCAGCATTTT | CASSTRTGGFNQPQHF
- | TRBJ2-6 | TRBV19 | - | TGTGCCAGCCGAGACAGTCATGGGGCCAACGTCCTGACTTTC | CASRDSHGANVLTF
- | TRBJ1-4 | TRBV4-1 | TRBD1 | TGCGCCAGCAGCCAATTACAGGGGGGTGAAAAACTGTTTTTT | CASSQLQGGEKLFF
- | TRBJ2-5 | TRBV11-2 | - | TGTGCCAGCAGCTTAGACCCGGGACAAGGCCACAAGAGAGAGACCCAGTACTTC | CASSLDPGQGHKRETQYF
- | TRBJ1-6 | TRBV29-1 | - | TGCAGCGTTGGATCGGGGGGGGGTTCACCCCTCCACTTT | CSVGSGGGSPLHF
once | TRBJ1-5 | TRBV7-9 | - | TGTGCCAGCAGCTCCCCAAATCAGCCCCAGCATTTT | CASSSPNQPQHF
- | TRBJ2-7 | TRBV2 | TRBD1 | TGTGCCAGCAGAGTAGGACAGGGCTACGAGCAGTACTTC | CASRVGQGYEQYF
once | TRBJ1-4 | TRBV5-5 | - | TGTGCCAGCAGCCCAGGTGGCCAGAAGCCTCATGAAAAACTGTTTTTT | CASSPGGQKPHEKLFF
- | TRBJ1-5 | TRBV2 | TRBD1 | TGTGCCAGCAGTGTAGCAGGGGGCCGTCAGCCCCAGCATTTT | CASSVAGGRQPQHF
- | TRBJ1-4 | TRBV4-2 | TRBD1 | TGTGCCAGCAGCCAAGGGCCGGGACAGCCTAATGAAAAACTGTTTTTT | CASSQGPGQPNEKLFF
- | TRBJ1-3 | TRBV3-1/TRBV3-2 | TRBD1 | TGTGCCAGCAGCCACGCCGGGACAGCAGGAAACACCATATATTTT | CASSHAGTAGNTIYF
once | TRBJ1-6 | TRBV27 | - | TGTGCCAGCAGCCATAACAGGGTGTCACCCCTCCACTTT | CASSHNRVSPLHF
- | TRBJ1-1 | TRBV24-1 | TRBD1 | TGTGCCACCAGGGGACAGGGAATGCGTACTGAAGCTTTCTTT | CATRGQGMRTEAFF
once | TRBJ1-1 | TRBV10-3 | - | TGTGCCATAATTGGCAGATTGAACACTGAAGCTTTCTTT | CAIIGRLNTEAFF
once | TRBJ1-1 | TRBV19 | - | TGTGCCAGTATCGGACAATCGAACACTGAAGCTTTCTTT | CASIGQSNTEAFF
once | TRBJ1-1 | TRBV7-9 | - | TGTGCCAGCAGCTCCTCCAGGGGAAGCACTGAAGCTTTCTTT | CASSSSRGSTEAFF
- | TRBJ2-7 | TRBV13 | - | TGTGCCAGCAGCTTCGTCGGGGTGAAAGGCGAGCAGTACTTC | CASSFVGVKGEQYF
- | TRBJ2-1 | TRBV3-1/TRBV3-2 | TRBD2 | TGTGCCAGCAGCCGCGCGGGGGGGCAGAGTGAGCAGTTCTTC | CASSRAGGQSEQFF
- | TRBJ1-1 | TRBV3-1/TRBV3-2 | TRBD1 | TGTGCCAGCAGCCCTCTGGACAGGGCGGACACTGAAGCTTTCTTT | CASSPLDRADTEAFF